These 32 T cell receptor beta chains share one sample of origin, sequenced in a study of regulatory T cells in long-lasting Graves disease. CDR3 regions were amplified by Arm-PCR using iRepertoire HTBI primers to build TCR beta libraries. TCRdb recomputed calls from the multiplex PCR reads with MiXCR, one row per CDR3 protein. The data hold hundreds of thousands of distinct CDR3 sequences, with roughly 15% observed a single time. Time point in this sample: newly diagnosed GD, antithyroid drugs for less than 3 months. PBMC-derived RNA was used for the TCR library. Another study also made use of these data, one on T cells in Graves' hyperthyroidism and ophthalmopathy.

The material was peripheral blood mononuclear cells (PBMCs), obtained at new diagnosis, from a patient treated with antithyroid drugs. All receptors derive from a woman between 25 and 40 years old with Graves disease.

This clonotype has a count of ten or more. CDR3 nucleotides: TGTGCCAGCAGTTCCGGACAGGGGAGAACTGAAGCTTTCTTT. Translating it yields CASSSGQGRTEAFF. V usage is TRBV3-1 and J usage is TRBJ1-1; 9 bases line up with TRBD1. The CDR3 extends over 14 amino acids. Trimming removed 6 bases from V and 5 bases from J; junction bases left unmatched: 7. Germline CDR1 reads LGHDT; CDR2 reads YNNKEL (reference sequence).

This clonotype was recorded many times. This chain joins TRBV6-1 and TRBJ1-5; D unclear. This CDR3 has 15 residues. V lost 6 bases and J 0 bases, leaving 12 bases between the germline ends. Per germline, CDR1 MNHNS and CDR2 SASEGT. CDR3 in amino acids: CASRDQAYSNQPQHF. The CDR3 DNA follows: TGTGCCAGCAGAGACCAGGCTTATAGCAATCAGCCCCAGCATTTT.

This clonotype has only a few counts. This rearrangement joins TRBV7-9 to TRBJ2-1; unclear D gene. This CDR3 has 11 amino acids. Trimming removed 11 bases at V and 5 bases at J, with 10 bases between. Germline CDR1 SEHNR, CDR2 FQNEAQ (reference sequence). For the CDR3, the DNA is TGTGCCGGGCGGCGAGACAATGAGCAGTTCTTC. It codes for CAGRRDNEQFF.

This clonotype was observed a few times. This chain links TRBV20-1 with TRBJ1-4; D not certain. Per the germline V gene, CDR1 is DFQATT and CDR2 is SNEGSKA (reference sequence). The CDR3 length is 13 residues. V lost 3 bases and J lost 4, with 9 bases in between. The CDR3 DNA sequence: TGCAGTGCTAGTTCACGGATTAATGAAAAACTGTTTTTT. It encodes CSASSRINEKLFF.

Ten or more counts support this clonotype. The chain is built from TRBV28 and TRBJ1-5; TRBD1 is a possible D gene (6 bases). Germline V lookup: CDR1 MDHEN, CDR2 SYDVKM. This CDR3 is 13 amino acids long. V was trimmed by 4 bases and J by 9 bases, leaving 13 bases between them. The CDR3 reads CASSWGPQRPQHF. The CDR3 region has the DNA TGTGCCAGCAGTTGGGGGCCTCAGCGGCCCCAGCATTTT.

This clonotype has ten or more counts. The chain employs TRBV6-1 and TRBJ1-6; no firm D call. V lost 7 bases and J lost 10, with 20 bases in between. CDR3 length equals 15 residues. Germline V gene sequence: CDR1 MNHNS, CDR2 SASEGT. CDR3 sequence (DNA): TGTGCCAGCACTGTCTTAACGAGAGGTGGATCACCCCTCCACTTT. Its translation is CASTVLTRGGSPLHF.

Ten or more counts support this clonotype. V and J are TRBV7-2 and TRBJ1-2; 8 positions match TRBD1. The CDR3 length is 15 residues. The V segment lost 0 bases and the J segment 4 bases; nucleotides outside the gene matches: 4. Germline V gives CDR1 SGHTA, CDR2 FQGNSA. The CDR3 nucleotides are TGTGCCAGCAGCTTAGCGACAGGGGTTGGCTATGGCTACACCTTC. Residues: CASSLATGVGYGYTF.

This clonotype was counted between two and nine times. CDR3 nucleotide sequence: TGTGCCTGGGGTCGACTCCCGGGAGAGACCCAGTACTTC. This gives the protein CAWGRLPGETQYF. This rearrangement joins TRBV30 to TRBJ2-3; D gene uncertain. The tail of the sequence fits TRBJ2-5 better, so the J call may be wrong. The germline gives CDR1 GTSNPN, CDR2 SVGIG (reference sequence). The CDR3 has 13 residues.

This sequence joins TRBV6-1 and TRBJ2-1; 12 nucleotides match TRBD2. The junction had 8 bases not matched to a gene; V was cut back by 6 bases and J by 8 bases. Germline loops: CDR1 MNHNS, CDR2 SASEGT. The CDR3 length is 15 residues. The CDR3 bases are TGTGCCAGCAGCCTGACTAGCGGGAGTATGGATGAGCAGTTCTTC. It specifies CASSLTSGSMDEQFF.

In this sample, this clonotype turned up a few times. This chain connects TRBV28 to TRBJ1-1, with D possibly TRBD1 on 6 matching bases. The CDR3 spans 13 residues. V gave up 9 bases and J gave up 3 bases, with 14 bases separating them. Germline loops: CDR1 MDHEN, CDR2 SYDVKM. The DNA for the CDR3 is TGTGCCAGTGTGACAGGCTTGGACACTGAAGCTTTCTTT. Protein product: CASVTGLDTEAFF.

On this clonotype: Given the absence of the conserved phenylalanine or tryptophan at the CDR3 end, a read error is likely. This sequence joins TRBV3-1 and TRBJ1-6; D is possibly TRBD1 (6 bases). V was shortened by 7 bases and J by 10 bases, with 17 bases between the two germline ends. Per the germline V gene, CDR1 is LGHDT and CDR2 is YNNKEL (reference sequence). The CDR3 spans 14 residues. CDR3 sequence reads: CASTTGEGDSPLHL. The DNA for the CDR3 is TGTGCCAGCACCACCGGGGAGGGGGACTCACCCCTCCACCTT.

The chain combines TRBV6-5 with TRBJ1-2; D ambiguous. CDR1 and CDR2 from the germline V gene are MNHEY and SVGAGI. CDR3 length: 13 residues. Deletions cut 2 bases from V and 7 bases from J, with 11 bases between. The CDR3 nucleotides are TGTGCCAGCAGTTACGAGAATTGGTCTGGCTACACCTTC. Its protein product is CASSYENWSGYTF.

This clonotype was found many times. This chain uses TRBV2 with TRBJ2-7; D is possibly TRBD1 or TRBD2 (5 bases each). CDR1 and CDR2 (germline): SNHLY, FYNNEI. CDR3 length: 13 residues. V lost 4 bases to trimming and J lost 2 bases, with 9 bases between them. Here the CDR3 reads CASSGGAPYEQYF. CDR3 bases: TGTGCCAGCAGTGGAGGGGCCCCCTACGAGCAGTACTTC.

The chain joins TRBV10-3 to TRBJ1-5; D is possibly TRBD1 (6 bases). Between the trimmed V and J ends, which lost 5 bases and 2 bases, there was a span of 10 bases. The germline CDR1 and CDR2 sequences are ENHRY and SYGVKD. CDR3 size: 14 residues. This CDR3 reads CAISLQGGNQPQHF. The CDR3, as DNA: TGTGCCATCAGTCTACAGGGAGGCAATCAGCCCCAGCATTTT.

This clonotype was detected ten times or more. The chain employs TRBV3-1 and TRBJ1-1; D is possibly TRBD1 (6 bases). The CDR3 runs to 14 residues. V gave up 5 bases and J gave up 2 bases, with 12 bases separating them. CDR1 LGHDT and CDR2 YNNKEL come from the germline V gene (reference sequence). This CDR3 reads CASSSRGSNTEAFF. In nucleotides, the CDR3 is TGTGCCAGCAGCTCGAGGGGGTCAAACACTGAAGCTTTCTTT.

The CDR3 region has the DNA TGTGCCAGCAGCTCGGGGACGCCCTCCGGGGAGCTGTTTTTT. Protein: CASSSGTPSGELFF. The rearrangement joins TRBV7-2 to TRBJ2-2, with D possibly being TRBD1 or TRBD2 (5 bases each). Looked up from germline, CDR1 is SGHTA and CDR2 is FQGNSA. Deletions cut 4 bases from V and 6 bases from J, with 12 bases between. The CDR3 has 14 residues.

This clonotype occurred many times. The V call is TRBV7-2, the J call TRBJ1-4; D remains ambiguous. V dropped 2 bases and J dropped 3 bases, with 7 bases sitting between them. Germline values: CDR1 SGHTA, CDR2 FQGNSA. CDR3 length equals 14 residues. CDR3 sequence reads: CASSLKRPNEKLFF. The CDR3 DNA follows: TGTGCCAGCAGCTTAAAGCGGCCTAATGAAAAACTGTTTTTT. Full variable domain (remainder filled in from reference TRBV7-2 and TRBJ1-4): GAGVSQSPSNKVTEKGKDVELRCDPISGHTALYWYRQSLGQGLEFLIYFQGNSAPDKSGLPSDRFSAERTGGSVSTLTIQRTQQEDSAVYLCASSLKRPNEKLFFGSGTQLSVL.

This clonotype was seen repeatedly, ten times or more. The V call is TRBV28, the J call TRBJ2-5; D is unresolved. Germline V gene sequence: CDR1 MDHEN, CDR2 SYDVKM. The CDR3 is made up of 14 amino acids. V was clipped by 1 base and J by 1 base, with 7 bases between them. The CDR3 loop reads CASSLFSRQETQYF. Here the CDR3 DNA reads TGTGCCAGCAGTTTATTTAGCCGCCAAGAGACCCAGTACTTC.

This clonotype was counted at least ten times. This rearrangement joins TRBV28 to TRBJ2-7; 7 positions agree with TRBD1. V was clipped by 3 bases and J by 2 bases; unmatched bases: 4. The CDR3 totals 14 residues. Looked up from germline, CDR1 is MDHEN and CDR2 is SYDVKM. CDR3 protein: CASSFETGTYEQYF. The CDR3 DNA reads as TGTGCCAGCAGTTTTGAGACAGGGACCTACGAGCAGTACTTC. Variable domain in full (rest from reference TRBV28 and TRBJ2-7): DVKVTQSSRYLVKRTGEKVFLECVQDMDHENMFWYRQDPGLGLRLIYFSYDVKMKEKGDIPEGYSVSREKKERFSLILESASTNQTSMYLCASSFETGTYEQYFGPGTRLTVT.

This clonotype showed up just a few times. This chain connects TRBV5-6 to TRBJ2-7, with D possibly called TRBD1 or TRBD2 (5 bases each). In germline, CDR1 is SGHDT, CDR2 YYEEEE. Trimming pared 4 bases from V and 3 bases from J, leaving 17 bases between. This CDR3 has 15 amino acids. CDR3 in amino acids: CASSRAMGRFYEQYF. CDR3 in DNA: TGTGCCAGCAGCCGAGCGATGGGACGGTTCTACGAGCAGTACTTC.

The chain joins TRBV12-3 or TRBV12-4 to TRBJ2-2; a weak D match, TRBD2 (7 bases). Trimming shortened V by 4 bases and J by 6 bases, and 15 bases separated the two germline ends. The CDR3 extends over 15 amino acids. This CDR3 is CASSSYREGSGELFF. The CDR3 DNA follows: TGTGCCAGCAGTTCGTACAGGGAGGGGTCCGGGGAGCTGTTTTTT.

This clonotype appeared many times. The CDR3 protein is CASSSIYEQFF. The CDR3 DNA reads TGTGCCAGCAGTTCGATCTATGAGCAGTTCTTC. J is TRBJ2-1 and V is TRBV2, with D hard to call. CDR3 size: 11 residues. Trimming pared 5 bases from V and 8 bases from J, leaving 7 bases between. Germline V gene data show CDR1 as SNHLY and CDR2 as FYNNEI.

This clonotype was recorded many times. The chain is built from TRBV20-1 and TRBJ2-1; unclear D gene. The V end was cut by 3 bases, the J end by 8 bases, with 14 bases between. Germline assignment: CDR1 DFQATT and CDR2 SNEGSKA (reference sequence). CDR3 size: 13 residues. DNA for the CDR3: TGCAGTGCTAGGGGGAAAAAAAGCGATGAGCAGTTCTTC. Amino acid sequence: CSARGKKSDEQFF.

This clonotype occurred many times. The chain employs TRBV28 and TRBJ1-1; D gene ambiguous. The CDR3 covers 12 residues. The V end lost 2 bases, the J end lost 6 bases, and 7 bases lay between the germline ends. The germline gives CDR1 MDHEN, CDR2 SYDVKM. CDR3 nucleotides: TGTGCCAGCAGTTTAGGGTCCGCTGAAGCTTTCTTT. Protein product: CASSLGSAEAFF.

This clonotype has only a few counts. This rearrangement joins TRBV20-1 to TRBJ2-7, with 9 bases matching TRBD1. From germline, CDR1 is DFQATT and CDR2 SNEGSKA (reference sequence). The CDR3 has 12 residues. CDR3 sequence: CRLGDRDYEQYF. Here the CDR3 DNA reads TGCAGACTTGGGGACAGGGATTACGAGCAGTACTTC.

This clonotype has more than one count but fewer than ten. This could be a read error, since a much larger clone is one nucleotide away. The CDR3 carries no conserved terminal phenylalanine or tryptophan, so it likely arises from a read error. The rearrangement joins TRBV2 to TRBJ2-3; D is unresolved. The germline V and J ends were trimmed by 7 bases and 6 bases, with 11 bases remaining between them. Germline CDR1 is SNHLY and CDR2 is FYNNEI. The CDR3 consists of 12 residues. CDR3 nucleotides: TGTGCCAGCATTGGAATTGGGGATACGCAGTATCTT. It specifies CASIGIGDTQYL.

Points on this clonotype: One end of the junction varies from germline; a read error may be responsible. The chain recombines TRBV7-7 with TRBJ2-2; D is undetermined. Germline V lookup: CDR1 SSHAT, CDR2 FNYEAQ (reference sequence). CDR3 size: 15 residues. The CDR3 is CASSLEVGDTGELFF. Written as DNA, the CDR3 is TGTGCTAGCAGCTTAGAGGTTGGGGACACCGGGGAGCTGTTTTTT.

The J gene is TRBJ2-3, the V gene TRBV5-6; 7 nucleotides line up with TRBD2. Per the germline V gene, CDR1 is SGHDT and CDR2 is YYEEEE. The CDR3 contains 15 residues. The ends lost 4 bases at V and 0 bases at J; junction bases unmatched: 5. This CDR3 reads CASSPGLVSTDTQYF. As DNA, the CDR3 is TGTGCCAGCAGCCCTGGACTAGTTAGCACAGATACGCAGTATTTT. The variable domain in full, with the rest retrieved from reference TRBV5-6 and TRBJ2-3, is DAGVTQSPTHLIKTRGQQVTLRCSPKSGHDTVSWYQQALGQGPQFIFQYYEEEERQRGNFPDRFSGHQFPNYSSELNVNALLLGDSALYLCASSPGLVSTDTQYFGPGTRLTVL.

At least ten counts were recorded for this clonotype. The gene calls are TRBV28 and TRBJ1-5; D uncertain. The CDR3 has 16 amino acids. Germline loops: CDR1 MDHEN, CDR2 SYDVKM. V dropped 5 bases and J dropped 4 bases, with 18 bases sitting between them. In DNA form, the CDR3 reads TGTGCCAGCAGTCAACTAGTAGCGGCTCCGAATCAGCCCCAGCATTTT. Encoded protein: CASSQLVAAPNQPQHF.

This clonotype was seen a few times. V is TRBV9 and J is TRBJ2-1, with TRBD2 matching over 8 bases. From germline, CDR1 is SGDLS and CDR2 YYNGEE. The junction had 3 bases not matched to a gene; V was cut back by 3 bases and J by 7 bases. The CDR3 loop spans 13 amino acids. The CDR3 coding sequence is TGTGCCAGCAGCGCCCAGCGGGAGAATGAGCAGTTCTTC. It encodes CASSAQRENEQFF.

The sample holds many counts of this clonotype. The chain carries TRBV2 and TRBJ1-1; D is unresolved. Germline-derived CDR1 and CDR2 are SNHLY and FYNNEI. V lost 1 base to trimming and J lost 1 base, with 4 bases between them. The CDR3 covers 13 residues. Here the CDR3 DNA reads TGTGCCAGCAGTGAAGGTCCGAACACTGAAGCTTTCTTT. Amino acids: CASSEGPNTEAFF.

The sample holds many counts of this clonotype. The chain uses TRBV20-1 and TRBJ1-2; TRBD1 agrees at 10 bases. J gave up 8 bases and V 6 bases, and 6 bases lay outside the gene matches. Germline CDR1 and CDR2: DFQATT and SNEGSKA (reference sequence). The CDR3 is made up of 12 amino acids. In DNA, the CDR3 is TGCAGTGCATCCGACAGGGGGCTCGGCTACACCTTC. It yields the protein CSASDRGLGYTF.